These 32 T cell receptor beta chains were all obtained from the same sample, sequenced in a study of blood T cell repertoires in COVID-19. Sequencing used immunoSEQ multiplex PCR; TCRdb keeps in-frame clones, though not all of them. The repertoire consists of some 51,000 clones, with 88% occurring once and the leading ten covering about a tenth. Sequenced: peripheral blood. The receptors originated from a man over 45 with active COVID-19.

The chain carries TRBV3-1 (or the pseudogene TRBV3-2) and TRBJ2-7; D possibly corresponds to TRBD1 (6 bases). The germline gives CDR1 LGHDT, CDR2 YNNKEL (reference sequence). V was clipped by 7 bases and J by 0 bases, with 10 bases between them. This CDR3 comprises 13 residues. The chain's CDR3 is CASTTGYSYEQYF. The CDR3 DNA reads as TGTGCCAGCACCACAGGGTACTCCTACGAGCAGTACTTC.

There are a few counts of this clone. The chain recombines TRBV7-3 with TRBJ2-3, with D maybe TRBD2 (5 bases). This CDR3 is built from 12 residues. Germline assignment: CDR1 SGHTA and CDR2 FQGTGA. V was shortened by 5 bases and J by 8 bases, with 11 bases between the two germline ends. The CDR3 sequence is CASSLGRGTQYF. The CDR3 DNA reads TGTGCCAGCAGCCTTGGACGGGGTACGCAGTATTTT.

V and J are TRBV5-4 and TRBJ1-1; no clear D gene. The V and J ends lost 4 bases and 1 base respectively, with 14 bases between them. The CDR3 is 15 residues long. Looked up from germline, CDR1 is SGHNT and CDR2 is YYREEE (reference sequence). In nucleotides, the CDR3 is TGTGCCAGCAGCCCCCTGGCAGTCAAGAACACTGAAGCTTTCTTT. It yields the protein CASSPLAVKNTEAFF.

V usage is TRBV5-4 and J usage is TRBJ2-7, with 8 bases that match TRBD2. Germline assignment: CDR1 SGHNT and CDR2 YYREEE (reference sequence). The CDR3 runs 18 residues. V trimming: 3 bases; J trimming: 3 bases; junction bases outside the gene matches: 17. The CDR3 here is CASSSLTGGRGAVYEQYF. The CDR3 nucleotides are TGTGCCAGCAGCTCCCTCACGGGGGGGCGGGGGGCCGTCTACGAGCAGTACTTC.

The gene calls are TRBV11-3 and TRBJ2-1, with 14 bases fitting TRBD2. Looked up from germline, CDR1 is SGHNT and CDR2 is YENEEA. The CDR3 consists of 15 residues. Germline trimming cut 1 base from V and 9 bases from J; bases unmatched to any gene: 2. CDR3 nucleotides: TGTGCCAGCAGCTTAGGACTAGCGGGGGGGAGTGAGCAGTTCTTC. Protein: CASSLGLAGGSEQFF. Filled out from reference TRBV11-3 and TRBJ2-1, the complete variable domain reads EAGVVQSPRYKIIEKKQPVAFWCNPISGHNTLYWYLQNLGQGPELLIRYENEEAVDDSQLPKDRFSAERLKGVDSTLKIQPAELGDSAVYLCASSLGLAGGSEQFFGPGTRLTVL.

CDR3 protein: CASKPGQGAHGANVLTF. The CDR3 nucleotides are TGTGCCAGTAAACCGGGACAGGGGGCGCACGGGGCCAACGTCCTGACTTTC. The rearrangement links TRBV28 to TRBJ2-6; 12 nucleotides align to TRBD1. Germline trimming cut 9 bases from V and 4 bases from J; bases unmatched to any gene: 10. Germline V gene lookup returns CDR1 MDHEN and CDR2 SYDVKM. There are 17 residues in the CDR3.

V is TRBV6-5 and J is TRBJ2-7; 7 bases are a match to TRBD2. CDR1 is MNHEY, CDR2 SVGAGI, per germline. V shed 5 bases, J shed 0 bases, and the junction held 7 bases outside the gene matches. The CDR3 covers 15 residues. CDR3 region: CASSTPSGTSYEQYF. DNA of the CDR3: TGTGCCAGCAGTACTCCTAGCGGTACCTCCTACGAGCAGTACTTC.

The chain is built from TRBV29-1 and TRBJ2-7; D remains unclear. This CDR3 has 11 residues. V lost 0 bases and J lost 3, with 3 bases in between. The germline CDR1 and CDR2 sequences are SQVTM and ANQGSEA. CDR3 residues: CSVEDRYEQYF. The CDR3 DNA follows: TGCAGCGTTGAAGATCGCTACGAGCAGTACTTC.

The chain combines TRBV6-2 or TRBV6-3 with TRBJ2-2; D is ambiguous. The germline CDR1 and CDR2 sequences are MNHEY and SVGEGT. Trimming shortened V by 2 bases and J by 3 bases, and 13 bases separated the two germline ends. CDR3 length equals 16 residues. The CDR3 loop is CASSYMRSSYTGELFF. In nucleotides, the CDR3 is TGTGCCAGCAGTTACATGAGGTCTTCCTACACCGGGGAGCTGTTTTTT.

The chain is built from TRBV7-2 and TRBJ1-2; TRBD1 matches at 8 bases. CDR3 length: 15 residues. Trimming at V came to 1 base and at J to 4 bases, leaving 5 bases not matched to a gene. Germline V CDR1 and CDR2: SGHTA, FQGNSA. The CDR3 region has the DNA TGTGCCAGCAGCTTAGAAGTGACAGGGGTCTATGGCTACACCTTC. Translation: CASSLEVTGVYGYTF.

The chain joins TRBV10-1 to TRBJ2-1; no clear D gene. The CDR3 extends over 11 amino acids. Trimming cost V 7 bases and J 5 bases, with 6 bases left between them. Germline CDR1 and CDR2: WNHNN and SYGVQD (reference sequence). CDR3 DNA sequence: TGCGCCAGCATCCCAAACAATGAGCAGTTCTTC. It encodes CASIPNNEQFF.

CDR3 coding DNA: TGTGCCAGCAGCTTAGCCCTAGCGGGAGTAAGAAATGAGCAGTTCTTC. Translation gives CASSLALAGVRNEQFF. The chain uses TRBV7-9 and TRBJ2-1, with 10 bases aligning to TRBD2. V dropped 0 bases and J dropped 7; count of bases not matched to a gene: 6. The germline V gene encodes CDR1 SEHNR and CDR2 FQNEAQ (reference sequence). CDR3 size: 16 residues.

The chain combines TRBV28 with TRBJ2-5; 12 bases map to TRBD2. Germline CDR1 and CDR2: MDHEN and SYDVKM. The CDR3 spans 18 residues. The V segment lost 8 bases and the J segment 4 bases; nucleotides outside the gene matches: 17. CDR3 sequence reads: CASGWTSGDLRQRETQYF. DNA for the CDR3: TGTGCCAGCGGGTGGACTAGCGGGGACCTTCGACAGCGAGAGACCCAGTACTTC.

V gene TRBV5-4 combines with J gene TRBJ2-3; the match to TRBD2 covers 10 bases. CDR3 length equals 16 residues. The trim removed 4 bases at V and 0 bases at J, leaving 5 bases unmatched. The germline CDR1 and CDR2 sequences are SGHNT and YYREEE (reference sequence). CDR3 DNA sequence: TGTGCCAGCAGCCCTGGACTAGCGGAGAGCACAGATACGCAGTATTTT. Translating gives CASSPGLAESTDTQYF.

The V call is TRBV11-2, the J call TRBJ2-7, with 8 bases identical to TRBD2. Germline trimming cut 3 bases from V and 0 bases from J; bases unmatched to any gene: 10. The germline gives CDR1 SGHAT, CDR2 FQNNGV. The CDR3 loop spans 17 amino acids. The CDR3 DNA follows: TGTGCCAGCAGCTTTCACCCTGTGGGACTAGACTCCTACGAGCAGTACTTC. This translates into CASSFHPVGLDSYEQYF.

J is TRBJ2-1 and V is TRBV6-5, with 8 bases identical to TRBD2. J was trimmed by 0 bases and V by 8 bases; bases with no gene match: 6. CDR3 length equals 15 residues. Germline CDR1 reads MNHEY; CDR2 reads SVGAGI. As DNA, the CDR3 is TGTGCCAGCTACTCGGGGGGGAGCTCCTACAATGAGCAGTTCTTC. As protein: CASYSGGSSYNEQFF.

The chain joins TRBV13 to TRBJ2-3; 10 bases are shared with TRBD2. Per germline, CDR1 PRHDT and CDR2 FYEKMQ (reference sequence). The CDR3 is made up of 16 amino acids. J gave up 3 bases and V 4 bases, and 7 bases lay outside the gene matches. CDR3 bases: TGTGCCAGCAGCTCCAAGCGGGGGGGCCGGACAGATACGCAGTATTTT. This gives the protein CASSSKRGGRTDTQYF.

V usage is TRBV11-2 and J usage is TRBJ2-7, with a tentative D call TRBD1 (6 bases). The CDR3 is 14 residues long. CDR1 SGHAT and CDR2 FQNNGV come from the germline V gene. Trimming left V 0 bases short and J 6 bases short, with 12 bases between. CDR3 sequence (DNA): TGTGCCAGCAGCTTAGATACAGGGTGGGTCGAGCAGTACTTC. Its protein is CASSLDTGWVEQYF.

The CDR3 nucleotides read TGTGCCAGCAGCCCAGGCGGGACTAGGCACACCGGGGAGCTGTTTTTT. Translated, it gives CASSPGGTRHTGELFF. The gene calls are TRBV5-4 and TRBJ2-2, with 8 bases fitting TRBD2. The length of the CDR3 is 16 residues. Germline-derived CDR1 and CDR2 are SGHNT and YYREEE (reference sequence). Trimming cost V 4 bases and J 3 bases; bases outside gene matches: 8.

The chain has TRBV2 and TRBJ1-4; maybe TRBD1 (6 bases). The CDR3 loop spans 13 amino acids. V was pared by 1 base and J by 11 bases, with 11 bases between. Germline assignment: CDR1 SNHLY and CDR2 FYNNEI. The CDR3 DNA follows: TGTGCCAGCAGTGAAGAGGGAGGGGGGAAACTGTTTTTT. Amino acid sequence: CASSEEGGGKLFF.

The rearrangement uses TRBV3-1 (or the pseudogene TRBV3-2) and TRBJ2-1, with TRBD2 identical over 9 bases. The CDR3 is 16 residues long. J lost 0 bases, V lost 4 bases, and 4 bases had no gene match. Germline V gives CDR1 LGHDT, CDR2 YNNKEL (reference sequence). This chain's CDR3 is CASSPTSGSSYNEQFF. CDR3 in DNA: TGTGCCAGCAGCCCCACTAGCGGGTCCTCCTACAATGAGCAGTTCTTC.

This clone was seen just once. The chain carries TRBV2 and TRBJ2-5; 7 bases match TRBD2. The V gene's germline CDR1 is SNHLY and CDR2 FYNNEI. Trimming removed 7 bases from V and 2 bases from J; junction bases left unmatched: 4. The CDR3 loop spans 13 amino acids. CDR3 amino acids: CASKLADQETQYF. The CDR3 region has the DNA TGTGCCAGCAAGCTAGCGGATCAAGAGACCCAGTACTTC. Together with reference TRBV2 and TRBJ2-5, the CDR3 gives the full variable domain: EPEVTQTPSHQVTQMGQEVILRCVPISNHLYFYWYRQILGQKVEFLVSFYNNEISEKSEIFDDQFSVERPDGSNFTLKIRSTKLEDSAMYFCASKLADQETQYFGPGTRLLVL.

This clone is a singleton in its sample. The chain couples TRBV6-2 or TRBV6-3 to TRBJ2-3; 8 nucleotides agree with TRBD2. After removal of 4 bases from V and 1 base from J, the junction contained 22 bases not matched to a gene. CDR3 length: 21 residues. CDR1 is MNHEY, CDR2 SVGEGT, per germline. The CDR3 DNA reads TGTGCCAGCAGTTCCCACCCCGGACTAGCTGTCAGCCTAGGGGGCACAGATACGCAGTATTTT. This gives the protein CASSSHPGLAVSLGGTDTQYF.

The rearrangement uses TRBV19 and TRBJ1-4, with D perhaps matching TRBD1 (5 bases). Per germline, CDR1 LNHDA and CDR2 SQIVND (reference sequence). Trimming took off 10 bases at V and 3 bases at J, with 24 bases between the two ends. The CDR3 spans 17 residues. This CDR3 reads CANPHPRQPRPNEKLFF. The CDR3 region has the DNA TGTGCCAACCCCCACCCTCGACAGCCGAGACCTAATGAAAAACTGTTTTTT.

The chain is built from TRBV7-9 and TRBJ2-3; 10 bases line up with TRBD1. V gave up 3 bases and J gave up 4 bases; unmatched junction bases: 7. Germline values: CDR1 SEHNR, CDR2 FQNEAQ (reference sequence). This CDR3 region has 16 residues. The CDR3 here is CASSLLGQGFADTQYF. DNA of the CDR3: TGTGCCAGCAGCTTGCTGGGACAGGGGTTCGCAGATACGCAGTATTTT.

The chain employs TRBV5-1 and TRBJ2-3, with 12 bases fitting TRBD2. After removal of 4 bases from V and 6 bases from J, the junction contained 9 bases not matched to a gene. The CDR3 consists of 16 residues. In germline, CDR1 is SGHRS, CDR2 YFSETQ. CDR3 nucleotide sequence: TGCGCCAGCAGCATAACTAGCGGGGGGTTCGGCGATACGCAGTATTTT. Its translation: CASSITSGGFGDTQYF.

V usage is TRBV3-1 (or the pseudogene TRBV3-2) and J usage is TRBJ1-2, with unresolved D. The CDR3 length is 13 residues. V was shortened by 0 bases and J by 4 bases, with 6 bases between the two germline ends. Looked up from germline, CDR1 is LGHDT and CDR2 is YNNKEL (reference sequence). The CDR3 loop reads CASSQDRSYGYTF. CDR3 bases: TGTGCCAGCAGCCAAGACAGAAGCTATGGCTACACCTTC.

V usage is TRBV28 and J usage is TRBJ2-2; TRBD1 matches 9 bases. The CDR3 is 16 amino acids. V was pared by 5 bases and J by 6 bases, with 10 bases of the junction left unmatched. CDR1 is MDHEN and CDR2 is SYDVKM in the germline V gene. The CDR3 protein is CASSTSGTGLSGELFF. In DNA form, the CDR3 reads TGTGCCAGCAGTACCTCCGGGACAGGGTTGTCCGGGGAGCTGTTTTTT.

This clone was observed a handful of times. This chain links TRBV5-1 with TRBJ2-7, with D tentatively TRBD1 (6 bases). Germline V CDR1 and CDR2: SGHRS, YFSETQ. V was cut by 2 bases and J by 7 bases, with 16 bases left in between. The CDR3 sequence is 14 residues long. CDR3 amino acids: CASSLRTGTGEQYF. The CDR3 nucleotides are TGCGCCAGCAGCTTAAGAACAGGGACGGGGGAGCAGTACTTC.

The V gene is TRBV14, the J gene TRBJ2-7, with 10 bases that match TRBD2. The CDR3 is made up of 17 amino acids. Germline V gene sequence: CDR1 SGHDN, CDR2 FVKESK. J lost 5 bases, V lost 2 bases, and 12 bases had no gene match. The CDR3 DNA follows: TGTGCCAGCAGCCAATCTCCTCTAGCGGGAGTCTCAAACGAGCAGTACTTC. It specifies CASSQSPLAGVSNEQYF.

The chain carries TRBV27 and TRBJ1-5, with D possibly being TRBD1 (6 bases). V was cut by 2 bases and J by 5 bases, with 10 bases left in between. Germline V gene data show CDR1 as MNHEY and CDR2 as SMNVEV (reference sequence). This CDR3 spans 14 amino acids. CDR3 sequence reads: CASSLRGADQPQHF. The CDR3 DNA sequence: TGTGCCAGCAGTTTACGGGGGGCCGATCAGCCCCAGCATTTT.

The chain recombines TRBV3-1 (or the pseudogene TRBV3-2) with TRBJ2-1; 11 bases are a match to TRBD2. Germline CDR1 reads LGHDT; CDR2 reads YNNKEL (reference sequence). The ends lost 0 bases at V and 8 bases at J; junction bases unmatched: 6. The CDR3 has 16 amino acids. CDR3 bases: TGTGCCAGCAGCCAAGATTTAGCGGGAGGGAGAGATGAGCAGTTCTTC. This encodes CASSQDLAGGRDEQFF.